Listed below are T cell receptor beta chains from one sample, sequenced in a study of beta chain features in type 1 diabetes. Using immunoSEQ multiplex PCR, the repertoire was profiled, and TCRdb retains in-frame clones only, with some absent. The sample records about 360,000 clones, 10% to 15% being singletons. Sequencing was carried out using naive CD4+ T cells from blood. The receptors come from a man aged 18 to 35 in good health. The CDR3 runs from the conserved cysteine through the conserved F or W. D genes are given only for firm matches.

>TRBV15|TRBD2|TRBJ2-6
CATSREPSGSRAGANVLTF
>TRBV7-8|TRBD2|TRBJ2-3
CASSRTSGGGGTDTQYF
>TRBV6-5|TRBD1|TRBJ1-2
CASSKDRDYGYTF
>TRBV19|TRBD2|TRBJ2-7
CASSISRGTYEQYF
>TRBV29-1|.|TRBJ2-7
CSVGTAKYEQYF
>TRBV6-1|.|TRBJ1-5
CASSVRDRIQPQHF
>TRBV4-2|.|TRBJ2-7
CASSQDTGEQYF
>TRBV7-2|TRBD1|TRBJ1-2
CASSQGGQGNYGYTF
>TRBV9|.|TRBJ2-4
CASSATGAKNIQYF
>TRBV5-4|TRBD2|TRBJ2-5
CASSPLAGHQETQYF
>TRBV29-1|.|TRBJ1-2
CSVEASTGYGYTF
>TRBV28|TRBD2|TRBJ2-5
CASLSGGAPETQYF
>TRBV18|.|.
CASSPTAATYEQYF
>TRBV7-2|TRBD2|TRBJ2-3
CASSLGLAEGTDTQYF
>TRBV27|TRBD1|TRBJ2-5
CASRHTGGQETQYF
>TRBV7-2|TRBD1|TRBJ2-2
CASSSGPSRGTGELFF
>TRBV30|.|TRBJ2-2
CAWRVGGAGELFF
>TRBV28|.|.
CASIPGGPPYEQYF
>TRBV21-1|.|TRBJ1-1
CASSKRTGGTEAFF
>TRBV9|.|TRBJ2-3
CASSVGEIAITDTQYF
>TRBV5-1|.|TRBJ2-1
CASSLQGPLNEQFF
>TRBV29-1|.|TRBJ2-1
CSAERVSYNEQFF
>TRBV29-1|.|TRBJ2-1
CSVEAPLGAYNEQFF
>TRBV11-2|.|TRBJ2-7
CASSLEVQSEQYF
>TRBV30|TRBD2|TRBJ2-3
CAWIYLGAGEADTQYF
>TRBV11-2|TRBD1|TRBJ2-2
CASSPTGVRAGELFF
>TRBV4-2|TRBD1|TRBJ1-4
CASSLPGGAANEKLFF
>TRBV25-1|.|TRBJ2-4
CASSDLDIQYF
>TRBV10-3|TRBD2|TRBJ2-3
CAIKNPSSGSTDTQYF
>TRBV7-9|TRBD1|TRBJ1-5
CASRGTGEGPQHF
>TRBV10-3|TRBD1|TRBJ1-4
CAIIRDRLNEKLFF
>TRBV7-8|.|TRBJ2-2
CASSLPGYSNTGELFF
>TRBV28|TRBD1|TRBJ2-3
CASSFDRGPGRGSTDTQYF
>TRBV30|TRBD1|TRBJ1-2
CAWSGDRGINYGYTF
>TRBV4-2|.|TRBJ2-7
CASSQESQAPYEQYF
>TRBV11-2|TRBD2|TRBJ2-3
CASSLNLAGGVDTQYF
>TRBV18|TRBD1|TRBJ2-1
CASSPSGQYNEQFF
>TRBV9|TRBD1|TRBJ1-5
CASSVGAGGGQPQHF
>TRBV5-1|.|TRBJ1-4
CASSFAVMDEKLFF
>TRBV5-6|.|TRBJ1-6
CASSPRNSPLHF
>TRBV28|.|TRBJ1-2
CASSPGGGYGYTF
>TRBV30|.|TRBJ1-1
CAWGTAAGTEAFF
>TRBV30|TRBD2|TRBJ2-1
CAWSVLLADVSEQFF
>TRBV9|TRBD2|TRBJ2-4
CASSPSPAGGGGNIQYF
>TRBV27|TRBD1|TRBJ2-7
CASRLDRGGEQYF
>TRBV7-9|TRBD2|TRBJ2-5
CASSLGWDYRQETQYF
>TRBV7-2|TRBD1|TRBJ1-5
CASSSDRDQQPQHF
>TRBV7-9|TRBD1|TRBJ2-5
CASSLGGTGLQETQYF
>TRBV7-2|TRBD2|TRBJ2-3
CASSFGLARTDTQYF
>TRBV9|TRBD1|TRBJ1-5
CASSAGDREQPQHF
>TRBV28|TRBD1|TRBJ1-4
CASRLPGQANEKLFF
>TRBV5-6|TRBD1|TRBJ2-1
CASRSRDRGFHEQFF
>TRBV30|.|TRBJ1-1
CAWSLETTRTEAFF
>TRBV19|.|TRBJ1-3
CASTTKGVMNTIYF
>TRBV14|.|TRBJ2-2
CASSQVFRPGLRHGELFF
>TRBV14|.|TRBJ2-6
CASSRRRDWSGANVLTF
>TRBV6-6|TRBD2|TRBJ2-5
CASRGYSGETQYF
>TRBV5-1|TRBD1|TRBJ1-2
CASSLGQGGLIF
>TRBV28|TRBD2|TRBJ2-1
CASSSLGLAGRNEQFF
>TRBV7-9|TRBD2|TRBJ2-7
CASSIGTSLSYEQYF